This TCR beta chain was captured by sequencing in a study of blood T cell repertoires in COVID-19. This CDR3 is 15 amino acids long. Looked up from germline, CDR1 is MNHNY and CDR2 is SVGAGI (reference sequence). V trimming: 5 bases; J trimming: 6 bases; junction bases outside the gene matches: 10. This table comes from immunoSEQ multiplex PCR, and its TCRdb copy is limited to in-frame clones, with some not included. Among about 95,000 clones listed, about 90% were seen once. Recruited during active infection, patients (from Seattle) were subsequently followed longitudinally. The specimen sequenced was peripheral blood. The source of this sequence is a man in his fifties or sixties with COVID-19, enrolled during active disease. The V gene is TRBV6-6, the J gene TRBJ1-1, with 9 bases matching TRBD1. CDR3 in DNA: TGTGCCAGCAGTCCCCCGGGACAGGGCCAGGCTGAAGCTTTCTTT. It is translated as CASSPPGQGQAEAFF.